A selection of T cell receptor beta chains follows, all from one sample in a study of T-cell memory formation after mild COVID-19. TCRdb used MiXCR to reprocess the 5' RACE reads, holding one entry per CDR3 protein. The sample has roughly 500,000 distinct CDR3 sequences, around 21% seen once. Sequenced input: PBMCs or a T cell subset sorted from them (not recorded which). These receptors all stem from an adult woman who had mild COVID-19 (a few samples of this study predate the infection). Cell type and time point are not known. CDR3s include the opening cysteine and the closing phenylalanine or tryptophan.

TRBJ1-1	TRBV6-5	CASREVGRGTEAFF
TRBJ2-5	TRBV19	CASSMGGSNQETQYF
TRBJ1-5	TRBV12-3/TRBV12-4	CASSSGQGERPQHF
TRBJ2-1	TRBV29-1	CSVEAQDRSSYNEQFF
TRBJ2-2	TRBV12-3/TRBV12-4	CASRSALRLGQGLRAGELFF
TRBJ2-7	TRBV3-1	CASSRQSLYEQYF
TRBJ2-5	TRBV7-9	CASSFPGLAGGSKETQYF
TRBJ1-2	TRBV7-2	CASSLVRGLSDGYTF
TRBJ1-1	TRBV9	CASSGTDNTEAFF
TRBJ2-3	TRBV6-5	CASSNDFPGTLLFTQYF
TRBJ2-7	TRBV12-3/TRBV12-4	CASSLDSGRWYEQYF
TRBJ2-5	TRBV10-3	CAISGWEPQETQYF
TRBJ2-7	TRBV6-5	CASSYGEQIYEQYF
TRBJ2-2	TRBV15	CATSRDGGPNTGELFF
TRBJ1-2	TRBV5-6	CASSLVHGPNYGYTF
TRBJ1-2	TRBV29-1	CSVTGVYGYTF
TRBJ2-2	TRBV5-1	CASTLTRRGTGELFF
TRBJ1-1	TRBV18	CASSPVVGAMNTEAFF
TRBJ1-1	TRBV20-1	CSAHIRNTEAFF
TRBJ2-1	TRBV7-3	CASSPLSTSGGSSSYNEQFF
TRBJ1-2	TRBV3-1	CASRPRLGGRYGYTF
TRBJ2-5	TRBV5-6	CASSLRFKTKYQETQYF
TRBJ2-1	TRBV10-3	CAILKEGHSYNEQFF
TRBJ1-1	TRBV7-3	CASSQGGDTEAFF
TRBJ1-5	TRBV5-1	CASSLTRRSNQPQHF
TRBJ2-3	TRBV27	CASSPQLLTSTDTQYF
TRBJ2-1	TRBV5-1	CASSFGDFGNNEQFF
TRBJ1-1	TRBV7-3	CASSLSGAGTEAFF
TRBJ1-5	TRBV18	CASSPQGLDQPQHF
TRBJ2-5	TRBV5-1	CASSKGAQRGYQETQYF
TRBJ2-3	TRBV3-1	CASSPLAGGIDTQYF
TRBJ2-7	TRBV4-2	CASSQDFNGYEQYF
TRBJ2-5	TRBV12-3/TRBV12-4	CASSHWEADQETQYF
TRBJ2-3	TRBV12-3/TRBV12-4	CASSPSGPLGTDTQYF
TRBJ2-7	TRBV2	CASSVWTYEQYF
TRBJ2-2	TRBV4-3	CASSQEIGWFTGELFF
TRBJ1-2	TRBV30	CAWSTGTDYGYTF
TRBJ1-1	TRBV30	CAWGERNRGAFF
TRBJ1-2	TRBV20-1	CSGMGRGSYGYTF
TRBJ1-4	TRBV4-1	CASSQGFWGIEEKLFF
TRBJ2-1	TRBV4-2	CASSQDPSGYYNEQFF
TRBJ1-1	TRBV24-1	CATSDWKNTEAFF
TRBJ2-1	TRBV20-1	CSATGTASYNEQFF
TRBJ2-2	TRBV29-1	CSVQGVGFTGELFF
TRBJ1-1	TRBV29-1	CSAAQGAATEAFF